The rows below give T cell receptor beta chains drawn from one sample of a study of T cell changes during pregnancy in multiple sclerosis. The repertoire was sequenced with immunoSEQ multiplex PCR; TCRdb's copy has only in-frame clones and lacks some. Of around 80,000 clones detected, around 92% appear once; the ten largest clones hold roughly 1.4%. Sequencing used peripheral blood, obtained before pregnancy. Receptor source: a female donor with multiple sclerosis, enrolled in a pregnancy study. Both conserved end residues are part of each CDR3. Each record gives: clone size, V gene, D gene, J gene, CDR3 protein, CDR3 DNA. A D gene is named only where the DNA matches it firmly. The size of a clone is reported for some rows only, either as once, few or many, or as a class for expanded clones.

clone size: once
V gene: TRBV2
D gene: -
J gene: TRBJ2-7
CDR3 protein: CASSEGRAYEQYF
CDR3 DNA: TGTGCCAGCAGTGAAGGCAGGGCTTACGAGCAGTACTTC

clone size: -
V gene: TRBV15
D gene: -
J gene: TRBJ2-6
CDR3 protein: CATRGGAGANVLTF
CDR3 DNA: TGTGCCACCCGAGGGGGGGCTGGGGCCAACGTCCTGACTTTC

clone size: -
V gene: TRBV7-8
D gene: TRBD1
J gene: TRBJ2-1
CDR3 protein: CASSSPGTGLSYNEQFF
CDR3 DNA: TGTGCCAGCAGCTCGCCAGGGACAGGACTATCCTACAATGAGCAGTTCTTC

clone size: -
V gene: TRBV2
D gene: -
J gene: TRBJ1-1
CDR3 protein: CASSVGSGDDNTEAFF
CDR3 DNA: TGTGCCAGCAGTGTGGGCTCGGGGGATGATAACACTGAAGCTTTCTTT

clone size: once
V gene: TRBV5-8
D gene: -
J gene: TRBJ2-1
CDR3 protein: CASSLQAHLYNEQFF
CDR3 DNA: TGTGCCAGCAGTTTACAGGCCCACCTCTACAATGAGCAGTTCTTC

clone size: -
V gene: TRBV7-9
D gene: TRBD1
J gene: TRBJ1-1
CDR3 protein: CASSLVWGQQEAFF
CDR3 DNA: TGTGCCAGCAGCTTAGTCTGGGGACAGCAGGAAGCTTTCTTT

clone size: -
V gene: TRBV15
D gene: -
J gene: TRBJ2-1
CDR3 protein: CATSREEGSYNEQFF
CDR3 DNA: TGTGCCACCAGCAGAGAAGAGGGTTCCTACAATGAGCAGTTCTTC

clone size: -
V gene: TRBV5-6
D gene: -
J gene: TRBJ2-6
CDR3 protein: CASSPGVWGANVLTF
CDR3 DNA: TGTGCCAGCAGCCCGGGGGTGTGGGGGGCCAACGTCCTGACTTTC

clone size: -
V gene: TRBV6-1
D gene: -
J gene: TRBJ1-1
CDR3 protein: CASSAPPGAIEVNTEAFF
CDR3 DNA: TGTGCCAGCAGTGCTCCCCCAGGGGCCATCGAAGTGAACACTGAAGCTTTCTTT

clone size: -
V gene: TRBV4-1
D gene: -
J gene: TRBJ1-2
CDR3 protein: CASSGSSNYGYTF
CDR3 DNA: TGCGCCAGCAGCGGGAGTTCTAACTATGGCTACACCTTC

clone size: -
V gene: TRBV5-1
D gene: -
J gene: TRBJ2-5
CDR3 protein: CASSLELALETQYF
CDR3 DNA: TGCGCCAGCAGCTTGGAACTAGCTCTCGAGACCCAGTACTTC

clone size: -
V gene: TRBV7-2
D gene: TRBD2
J gene: TRBJ2-7
CDR3 protein: CASSLRSGGGAREQYF
CDR3 DNA: TGTGCCAGCAGCTTAAGGTCTGGCGGGGGGGCAAGGGAGCAGTACTTC

clone size: -
V gene: TRBV7-7
D gene: TRBD2
J gene: TRBJ2-5
CDR3 protein: CASSQAGSQETQYF
CDR3 DNA: TGTGCTAGCAGCCAAGCGGGATCCCAAGAGACCCAGTACTTC

clone size: few
V gene: TRBV12-5
D gene: -
J gene: TRBJ1-4
CDR3 protein: CASGLELGGEKLFF
CDR3 DNA: TGTGCTAGTGGTTTGGAACTGGGGGGAGAAAAACTGTTTTTT

clone size: -
V gene: TRBV6-5
D gene: TRBD2
J gene: TRBJ2-7
CDR3 protein: CASRGRGGYEQYF
CDR3 DNA: TGTGCCAGCAGGGGGAGGGGAGGATACGAGCAGTACTTC

clone size: -
V gene: TRBV7-9
D gene: -
J gene: TRBJ2-7
CDR3 protein: CASSLVSYSYEQYF
CDR3 DNA: TGTGCCAGCAGCTTAGTTAGCTATTCCTACGAGCAGTACTTC

clone size: -
V gene: TRBV30
D gene: -
J gene: TRBJ2-2
CDR3 protein: CAGNQGLYTGELFF
CDR3 DNA: TGTGCCGGAAACCAGGGATTGTACACCGGGGAGCTGTTTTTT

clone size: -
V gene: TRBV15
D gene: TRBD2
J gene: TRBJ2-3
CDR3 protein: CATSVGTSGVTDTQYF
CDR3 DNA: TGTGCCACCAGCGTGGGGACTAGCGGGGTCACAGATACGCAGTATTTT

clone size: -
V gene: TRBV10-2
D gene: -
J gene: TRBJ2-7
CDR3 protein: CASTSLSEQYF
CDR3 DNA: TGCGCCAGCACGTCTCTCTCCGAGCAGTACTTC

clone size: -
V gene: TRBV9
D gene: TRBD1
J gene: TRBJ1-2
CDR3 protein: CASSVGGQGGGYTF
CDR3 DNA: TGTGCCAGCAGCGTAGGGGGACAGGGGGGTGGCTACACCTTC

clone size: -
V gene: TRBV5-8
D gene: -
J gene: TRBJ2-3
CDR3 protein: CASSYGGKSTDTQYF
CDR3 DNA: TGTGCCAGCAGTTATGGGGGCAAAAGCACAGATACGCAGTATTTT

clone size: -
V gene: TRBV1
D gene: -
J gene: TRBJ2-3
CDR3 protein: CTSSPSGLPISTDTQYF
CDR3 DNA: TGCACCAGCAGCCCGAGCGGGCTCCCTATATCCACAGATACGCAGTATTTT

clone size: -
V gene: TRBV21-1
D gene: -
J gene: TRBJ1-1
CDR3 protein: CASSKGQGAALEQEAFF
CDR3 DNA: TGTGCCAGCAGCAAAGGTCAGGGGGCCGCCCTGGAGCAGGAAGCTTTCTTT

clone size: -
V gene: TRBV4-1
D gene: TRBD1
J gene: TRBJ1-1
CDR3 protein: CASSQGTGDTEAFF
CDR3 DNA: TGCGCCAGCAGCCAGGGGACAGGCGACACTGAAGCTTTCTTT

clone size: -
V gene: TRBV7-9
D gene: -
J gene: TRBJ2-3
CDR3 protein: CASSLGANTDTQYF
CDR3 DNA: TGTGCCAGCAGCTTAGGCGCCAACACAGATACGCAGTATTTT

clone size: few
V gene: TRBV6-5
D gene: TRBD1
J gene: TRBJ1-2
CDR3 protein: CASSYGDRGGGYTF
CDR3 DNA: TGTGCCAGCAGTTACGGGGACAGGGGAGGCGGCTACACCTTC

clone size: -
V gene: TRBV28
D gene: TRBD1
J gene: TRBJ1-6
CDR3 protein: CASSLTTGGVSYNSPLHF
CDR3 DNA: TGTGCCAGCAGTTTAACCACAGGGGGCGTCTCCTATAATTCACCCCTCCACTTT

clone size: once
V gene: TRBV25-1
D gene: -
J gene: TRBJ1-4
CDR3 protein: CASSEYTGQGPVEKLFF
CDR3 DNA: TGTGCCAGCAGTGAATATACCGGGCAGGGCCCTGTGGAAAAACTGTTTTTT

clone size: -
V gene: TRBV2
D gene: -
J gene: TRBJ1-6
CDR3 protein: CASSEYPGDSPLHF
CDR3 DNA: TGTGCCAGCAGTGAATACCCGGGGGATTCACCCCTCCACTTT

clone size: -
V gene: TRBV5-1
D gene: -
J gene: TRBJ1-2
CDR3 protein: CASSLEGYGYTF
CDR3 DNA: TGCGCCAGCAGCTTAGAGGGCTATGGCTACACCTTC

clone size: -
V gene: TRBV6-5
D gene: -
J gene: TRBJ2-3
CDR3 protein: CASSRGILDTQYF
CDR3 DNA: TGTGCCAGCAGTCGGGGGATTTTGGATACGCAGTATTTT

clone size: -
V gene: TRBV7-8
D gene: -
J gene: TRBJ1-3
CDR3 protein: CASSLFRVFSGNTIYF
CDR3 DNA: TGTGCCAGCAGCCTCTTTCGGGTCTTCTCTGGAAACACCATATATTTT

clone size: -
V gene: TRBV19
D gene: -
J gene: TRBJ1-6
CDR3 protein: CASSTLPHRGSPLHF
CDR3 DNA: TGTGCCAGTAGTACCCTTCCACACCGGGGTTCACCCCTCCACTTT